What follows are 14 T cell receptor beta chains derived from one specimen sequenced in a study of T-cell memory formation after mild COVID-19. One entry per CDR3 protein results from TCRdb running MiXCR on the 5' RACE reads. The sample includes 270,000 or so distinct CDR3 sequences, approximately 19% of them seen just once. Specimen: PBMCs or a T cell subset sorted from them (not recorded which). These receptors originate from a man between 18 and 29 years old who had mild COVID-19 (a few samples of this study predate the infection). Cell type and time point are not known.

The rearrangement uses TRBV10-2 and TRBJ2-2, with D tentatively TRBD1 or TRBD2 (5 bases each). From germline, CDR1 is WSHSY and CDR2 SAAADI. CDR3 length equals 15 residues. V was trimmed by 6 bases and J by 3 bases, leaving 14 bases between them. DNA for the CDR3: TGCGCCAGCAGCGGGACCTCAACTTACACCGGGGAGCTGTTTTTT. Translated, it gives CASSGTSTYTGELFF.

This clonotype was recorded a few times. J is TRBJ1-2 and V is TRBV28, with D possibly TRBD1 on 5 matching bases. This CDR3 is 11 amino acids long. Germline CDR1 is MDHEN and CDR2 is SYDVKM. With 10 bases removed from V and 5 bases from J, the gap between germline ends came to 11 bases. CDR3: CATGHLYGYTF. The CDR3 DNA sequence: TGTGCCACCGGACATTTGTATGGCTACACCTTC.

The chain carries TRBV29-1 and TRBJ2-1, with no clear D. Per the germline V gene, CDR1 is SQVTM and CDR2 is ANQGSEA. V dropped 6 bases and J dropped 0 bases, with 6 bases sitting between them. This CDR3 region has 12 residues. The chain's CDR3 is CSVARSYNEQFF. CDR3 bases: TGCAGCGTCGCCCGCTCCTACAATGAGCAGTTCTTC.

This clonotype has only a few counts. A read error may produce the germline difference seen at one junction end. The chain couples TRBV7-2 to TRBJ2-1; 11 bases are a match to TRBD2. Germline V gene sequence: CDR1 SGHTA, CDR2 FQGNSA. The CDR3 is 14 amino acids. The CDR3 loop is CASSLAKLAGVPVF. The CDR3 DNA is TGTGCCAGCAGCTTAGCTAAACTAGCGGGGGTCCCAGTCTTC. Full variable domain (rest looked up from reference TRBV7-2 and TRBJ2-1): GAGVSQSPSNKVTEKGKDVELRCDPISGHTALYWYRQSLGQGLEFLIYFQGNSAPDKSGLPSDRFSAERTGGSVSTLTIQRTQQEDSAVYLCASSLAKLAGVPVFGPGTRLTVL.

This chain links TRBV20-1 with TRBJ2-3; maybe TRBD2 (6 bases). The CDR3 is 15 residues long. The germline V gene has CDR1 DFQATT and CDR2 SNEGSKA (reference sequence). V was pared by 0 bases and J by 1 base, with 11 bases between. CDR3 DNA sequence: TGCAGTGCTAGAGAGGGACTGGTGGGCACAGATACGCAGTATTTT. Its translation: CSAREGLVGTDTQYF.

At least ten counts were recorded for this clonotype. The V gene is TRBV10-3, the J gene TRBJ2-3; 10 nucleotides match TRBD2. CDR3 length equals 18 residues. Germline V gene data show CDR1 as ENHRY and CDR2 as SYGVKD. The J segment lost 4 bases and the V segment lost 4 bases, leaving 14 bases of the junction unmatched. CDR3 nucleotide sequence: TGTGCCATCAGTGTTCGGCCTAGCGGGGGTGGTCGGGCAGATACGCAGTATTTT. Translating gives CAISVRPSGGGRADTQYF.

J is TRBJ1-1 and V is TRBV19; TRBD1 matches 8 bases. The germline V gene encodes CDR1 LNHDA and CDR2 SQIVND (reference sequence). Trimming at V came to 5 bases and at J to 6 bases, leaving 11 bases not matched to a gene. CDR3 size: 15 residues. CDR3: CASSPRGQGYPEAFF. The CDR3 nucleotides read TGTGCCAGTAGTCCCAGGGGGCAGGGATACCCTGAAGCTTTCTTT. The whole variable domain, remainder taken from reference TRBV19 and TRBJ1-1, is DGGITQSPKYLFRKEGQNVTLSCEQNLNHDAMYWYRQDPGQGLRLIYYSQIVNDFQKGDIAEGYSVSREKKESFPLTVTSAQKNPTAFYLCASSPRGQGYPEAFFGQGTRLTVV.

The chain links TRBV10-3 to TRBJ2-4; 9 positions match TRBD1. The CDR3 has 15 amino acids. Per the germline V gene, CDR1 is ENHRY and CDR2 is SYGVKD. V shed 0 bases, J shed 6 bases, and the junction held 3 bases outside the gene matches. CDR3 bases: TGTGCCATCAGTGAGTCCCCGGGACAGGGAAACATTCAGTACTTC. As protein: CAISESPGQGNIQYF.

The rearrangement uses TRBV2 and TRBJ2-3; tentatively, D is TRBD2 (5 bases). The V gene lost 0 bases and the J gene lost 1 base, with 11 bases spanning the gap. The CDR3 has 16 residues. Per the germline V gene, CDR1 is SNHLY and CDR2 is FYNNEI. For the CDR3, the DNA is TGTGCCAGCAGTGAAGCGCTTTTTAGCGGCACAGATACGCAGTATTTT. It translates to CASSEALFSGTDTQYF.

This clonotype was observed at least ten times. The chain links TRBV6-2 or TRBV6-3 to TRBJ2-1; D remains unclear. Between the trimmed V and J ends, which lost 0 bases and 4 bases, there was a span of 7 bases. CDR1 and CDR2 (germline): MNHEY, SVGEGT. This CDR3 contains 14 residues. The CDR3 sequence is CASSYSISYNEQFF. CDR3 in DNA: TGTGCCAGCAGTTACTCAATTAGTTACAATGAGCAGTTCTTC.

Only a few counts were recorded for this clonotype. V and J are TRBV9 and TRBJ2-1; D could derive from TRBD1 or TRBD2 (5 bases each). The CDR3 loop spans 15 amino acids. Germline V lookup: CDR1 SGDLS, CDR2 YYNGEE. Trimming stripped 0 bases from V and 6 bases from J, with 13 bases between. The CDR3 is CASSVAGPAGNEQFF. The CDR3 bases are TGTGCCAGCAGCGTAGCGGGGCCGGCGGGCAATGAGCAGTTCTTC.

This clonotype was picked up a small number of times. The chain recombines TRBV29-1 with TRBJ1-3; D not certain. CDR3 length: 12 residues. Germline V lookup: CDR1 SQVTM, CDR2 ANQGSEA. V lost 6 bases and J 3 bases, leaving 9 bases between the germline ends. The CDR3 DNA is TGCAGCGTGGCTTCGGGTGGAAACACCATATATTTT. Amino acids: CSVASGGNTIYF.

This clonotype was counted many times. This chain uses TRBV6-6 with TRBJ2-7; 8 bases fit TRBD2. V gave up 7 bases and J gave up 0 bases; unmatched junction bases: 5. The CDR3 length is 14 residues. Germline lookup yields CDR1 MNHNY and CDR2 SVGAGI (reference sequence). The chain's CDR3 is CASKIAGNSYEQYF. The CDR3 region has the DNA TGTGCCAGCAAGATAGCGGGGAACTCCTACGAGCAGTACTTC.

Only a few counts were recorded for this clonotype. J is TRBJ1-2 and V is TRBV7-2, with 7 bases identical to TRBD1. The CDR3 is 15 residues long. The V and J ends lost 5 bases and 1 base, in that order; junction bases with no gene match: 7. CDR1 and CDR2 (germline): SGHTA, FQGNSA. The CDR3 nucleotides are TGTGCCAGCAGCCCGGACAGGTCCAATAACTATGGCTACACCTTC. Its protein is CASSPDRSNNYGYTF.